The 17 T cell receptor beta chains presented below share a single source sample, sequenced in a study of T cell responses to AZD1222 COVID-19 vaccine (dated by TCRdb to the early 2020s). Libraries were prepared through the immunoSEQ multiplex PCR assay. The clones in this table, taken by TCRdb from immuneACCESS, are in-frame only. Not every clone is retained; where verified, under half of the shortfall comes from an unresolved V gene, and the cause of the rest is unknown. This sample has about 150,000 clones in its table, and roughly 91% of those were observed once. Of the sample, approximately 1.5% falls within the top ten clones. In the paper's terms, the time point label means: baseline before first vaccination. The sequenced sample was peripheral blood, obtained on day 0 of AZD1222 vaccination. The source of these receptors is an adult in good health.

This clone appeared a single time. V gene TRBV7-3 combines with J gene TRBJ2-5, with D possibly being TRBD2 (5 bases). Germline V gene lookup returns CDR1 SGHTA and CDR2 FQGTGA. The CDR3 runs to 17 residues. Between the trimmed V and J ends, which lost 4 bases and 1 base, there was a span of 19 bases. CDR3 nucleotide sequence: TGTGCCAGCAGCTCACCGGAGGCCAACCCTTCCCAAGAGACCCAGTACTTC. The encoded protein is CASSSPEANPSQETQYF.

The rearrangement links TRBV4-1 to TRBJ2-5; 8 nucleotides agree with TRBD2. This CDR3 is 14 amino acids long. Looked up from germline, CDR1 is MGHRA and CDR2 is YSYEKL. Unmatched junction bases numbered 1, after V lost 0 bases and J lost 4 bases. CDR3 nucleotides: TGCGCCAGCAGCCAAGATGCGGGAGGAGAGACCCAGTACTTC. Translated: CASSQDAGGETQYF.

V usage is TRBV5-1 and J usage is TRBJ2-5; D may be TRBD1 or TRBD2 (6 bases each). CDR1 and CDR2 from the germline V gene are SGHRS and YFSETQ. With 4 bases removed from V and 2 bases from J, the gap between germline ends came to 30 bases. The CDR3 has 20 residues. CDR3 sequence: CASSPTGTLWGAVGQETQYF. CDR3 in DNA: TGCGCCAGCAGCCCTACAGGGACTCTTTGGGGCGCGGTTGGGCAAGAGACCCAGTACTTC.

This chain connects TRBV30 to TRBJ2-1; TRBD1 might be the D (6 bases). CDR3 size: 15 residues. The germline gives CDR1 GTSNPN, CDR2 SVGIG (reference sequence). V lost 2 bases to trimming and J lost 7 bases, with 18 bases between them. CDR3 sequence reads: CAWSPGETLGNEQFF. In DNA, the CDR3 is TGTGCCTGGAGTCCAGGGGAGACTTTGGGGAATGAGCAGTTCTTC.

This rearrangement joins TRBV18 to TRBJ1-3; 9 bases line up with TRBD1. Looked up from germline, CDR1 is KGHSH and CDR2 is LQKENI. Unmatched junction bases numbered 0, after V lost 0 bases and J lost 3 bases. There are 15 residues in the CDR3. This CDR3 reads CASSPPGQGGNTIYF. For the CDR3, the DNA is TGTGCCAGCTCACCACCGGGACAGGGTGGAAACACCATATATTTT.

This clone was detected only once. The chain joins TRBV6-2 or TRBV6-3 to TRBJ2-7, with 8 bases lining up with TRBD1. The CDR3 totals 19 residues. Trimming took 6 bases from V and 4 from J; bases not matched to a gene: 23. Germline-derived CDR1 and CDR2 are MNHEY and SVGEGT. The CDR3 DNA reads TGTGCCAGCAGATACGAGACAGGGGCTAACAGGCGGATCGAATACGAGCAGTACTTC. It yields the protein CASRYETGANRRIEYEQYF.

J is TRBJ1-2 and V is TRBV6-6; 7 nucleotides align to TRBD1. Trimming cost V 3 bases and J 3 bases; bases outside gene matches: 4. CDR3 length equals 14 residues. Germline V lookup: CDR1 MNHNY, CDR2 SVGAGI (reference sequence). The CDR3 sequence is CASSYGTADYGYTF. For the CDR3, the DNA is TGTGCCAGCAGTTATGGGACAGCCGACTATGGCTACACCTTC.

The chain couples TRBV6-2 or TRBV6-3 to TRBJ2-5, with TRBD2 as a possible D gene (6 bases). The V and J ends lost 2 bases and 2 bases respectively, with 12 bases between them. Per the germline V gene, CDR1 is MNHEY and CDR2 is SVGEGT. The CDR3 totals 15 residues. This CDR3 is CASSYGGSGQETQYF. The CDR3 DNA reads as TGTGCCAGCAGTTACGGGGGGTCTGGTCAAGAGACCCAGTACTTC.

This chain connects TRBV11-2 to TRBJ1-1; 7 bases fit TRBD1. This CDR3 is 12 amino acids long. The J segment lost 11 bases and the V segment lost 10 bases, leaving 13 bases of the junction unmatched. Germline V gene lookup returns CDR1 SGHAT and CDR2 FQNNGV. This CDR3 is CATAAGGLSAFF. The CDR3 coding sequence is TGTGCCACCGCGGCAGGGGGGTTATCGGCTTTCTTT.

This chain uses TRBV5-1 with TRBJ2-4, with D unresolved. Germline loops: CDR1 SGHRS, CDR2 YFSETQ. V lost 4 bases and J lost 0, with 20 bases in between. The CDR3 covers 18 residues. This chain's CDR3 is CASSPTGGSFIAKNIQYF. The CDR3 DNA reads TGCGCCAGCAGCCCCACGGGCGGCTCCTTCATAGCCAAAAACATTCAGTACTTC.

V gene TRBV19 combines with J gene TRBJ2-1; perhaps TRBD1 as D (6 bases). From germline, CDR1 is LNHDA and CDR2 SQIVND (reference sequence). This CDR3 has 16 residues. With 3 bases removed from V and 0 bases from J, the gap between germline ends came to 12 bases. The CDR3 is CASSISGTLSYNEQFF. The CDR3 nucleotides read TGTGCCAGTAGTATTTCGGGGACACTCTCCTACAATGAGCAGTTCTTC. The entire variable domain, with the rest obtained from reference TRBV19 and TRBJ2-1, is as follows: DGGITQSPKYLFRKEGQNVTLSCEQNLNHDAMYWYRQDPGQGLRLIYYSQIVNDFQKGDIAEGYSVSREKKESFPLTVTSAQKNPTAFYLCASSISGTLSYNEQFFGPGTRLTVL.

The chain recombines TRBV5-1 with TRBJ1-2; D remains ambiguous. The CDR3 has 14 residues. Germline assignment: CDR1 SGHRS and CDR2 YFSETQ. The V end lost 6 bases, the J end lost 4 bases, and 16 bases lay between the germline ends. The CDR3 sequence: CASNRGDESYGYTF. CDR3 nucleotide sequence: TGCGCCAGCAACCGGGGTGATGAAAGCTATGGCTACACCTTC.

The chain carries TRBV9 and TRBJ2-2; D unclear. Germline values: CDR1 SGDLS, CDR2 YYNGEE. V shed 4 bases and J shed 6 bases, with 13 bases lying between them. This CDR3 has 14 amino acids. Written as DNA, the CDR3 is TGTGCCAGCAGCTCCTATCTCCAGGCCGGGGAGCTGTTTTTT. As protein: CASSSYLQAGELFF.

The CDR3 nucleotides read TGTGCCAGCAGACCCACAGGCTACGAGCAGTACTTC. This translates into CASRPTGYEQYF. The rearrangement joins TRBV6-4 to TRBJ2-7, with D perhaps matching TRBD1 (5 bases). Germline CDR1 and CDR2: MRHNA and SNTAGT. With 6 bases removed from V and 3 bases from J, the gap between germline ends came to 9 bases. The CDR3 totals 12 residues.

The CDR3 here is CASSLAGPNYEQYF. CDR3 bases: TGTGCCAGCAGTCTGGCCGGACCCAACTACGAGCAGTACTTC. The J gene is TRBJ2-7, the V gene TRBV6-5; D is undetermined. This CDR3 has 14 amino acids. Germline loops: CDR1 MNHEY, CDR2 SVGAGI. The V gene lost 5 bases and the J gene lost 3 bases, with 14 bases spanning the gap.

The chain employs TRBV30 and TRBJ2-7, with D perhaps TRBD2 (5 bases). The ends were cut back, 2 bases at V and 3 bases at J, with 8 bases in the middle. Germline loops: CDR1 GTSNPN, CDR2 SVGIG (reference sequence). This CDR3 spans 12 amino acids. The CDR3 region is CAWSNGIYEQYF. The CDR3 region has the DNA TGTGCCTGGAGTAACGGGATCTACGAGCAGTACTTC. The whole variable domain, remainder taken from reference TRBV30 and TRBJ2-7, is SQTIHQWPATLVQPVGSPLSLECTVEGTSNPNLYWYRQAAGRGLQLLFYSVGIGQISSEVPQNLSASRPQDRQFILSSKKLLLSDSGFYLCAWSNGIYEQYFGPGTRLTVT.

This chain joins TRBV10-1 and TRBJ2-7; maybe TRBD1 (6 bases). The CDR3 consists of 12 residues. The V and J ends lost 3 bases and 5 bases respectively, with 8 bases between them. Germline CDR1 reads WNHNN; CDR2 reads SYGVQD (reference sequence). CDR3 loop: CASSDNRDEQYF. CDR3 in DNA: TGCGCCAGCAGTGATAACAGGGACGAGCAGTACTTC.